The 5 T cell receptor beta chains below all came from one sample that was sequenced in a study of OX40 agonist ivuxolimab in advanced cancers. TCRdb keeps only in-frame clones here, not all; method: immunoSEQ multiplex PCR. Of thousands of clones listed, around four fifths are singletons. The specimen was CD4+ or CD8+ T cells sorted from blood, collected in a trial of the OX40 agonist ivuxolimab. The source is an adult with an advanced solid tumor such as melanoma, head and neck, liver or kidney cancer.

This clone was seen just once. V is TRBV10-2 and J is TRBJ1-1; unclear D gene. Germline CDR1 reads WSHSY; CDR2 reads SAAADI. V was clipped by 2 bases and J by 11 bases, with 12 bases between them. This CDR3 has 12 residues. CDR3 sequence (DNA): TGCGCCAGCAGTGAGCCATACCATGCGGCTTTCTTT. Its protein product is CASSEPYHAAFF.

The CDR3 sequence: CASGTGGPNTQYF. CDR3 in DNA: TGTGCCAGCGGGACAGGGGGCCCCAATACGCAGTATTTT. V usage is TRBV6-5 and J usage is TRBJ2-3, with 12 bases that match TRBD1. V lost 8 bases and J lost 7; bases outside the gene matches: 4. The V gene's germline CDR1 is MNHEY and CDR2 SVGAGI. The CDR3 sequence is 13 residues long.

This clone was counted only a few times. The rearrangement uses TRBV11-2 and TRBJ1-2; D is unresolved. V lost 1 base and J 6 bases, leaving 12 bases between the germline ends. Germline CDR1 and CDR2: SGHAT and FQNNGV. CDR3 length: 14 amino acids. The CDR3 DNA follows: TGTGCCAGCAGCTTAGGGCTTCAGCTAGATGGCTACACCTTC. This sequence encodes CASSLGLQLDGYTF.

This clone is a singleton in its sample. The J gene is TRBJ1-1, the V gene TRBV4-3, with D maybe TRBD1 (6 bases). CDR1 and CDR2 from the germline V gene are LGHNA and YSLEER. The CDR3 has 16 residues. The V and J ends lost 0 bases and 5 bases respectively, with 16 bases between them. CDR3 region: CASSQETGRFGTEAFF. DNA of the CDR3: TGCGCCAGCAGCCAAGAAACAGGGAGATTCGGGACTGAAGCTTTCTTT.

A remark on this clone: The identical CDR3 is also encoded by other nucleotide sequences in the sample. This chain connects TRBV27 to TRBJ2-1, with D possibly being TRBD1 (6 bases). Germline V gene lookup returns CDR1 MNHEY and CDR2 SMNVEV (reference sequence). The V end was cut by 2 bases, the J end by 1 base, with 9 bases between. The CDR3 is 15 amino acids. CDR3 residues: CASSLGTQSYNEQFF. The CDR3, as DNA: TGTGCCAGCAGTTTAGGGACACAATCCTACAATGAGCAGTTCTTC.